This TCR beta chain was identified in a study of blood T cell repertoires in COVID-19. The method was immunoSEQ multiplex PCR; TCRdb's version includes in-frame clones alone and lacks a portion of them. The sample holds about 110,000 clones, 80% to 85% seen once. This CDR3 comprises 14 residues. V was clipped by 6 bases and J by 4 bases; unmatched bases: 4. Germline V gives CDR1 SGHAT, CDR2 FQNNGV. The sequence came from a man between 65 and 85 years old with acute or convalescent COVID-19. The V call is TRBV11-2, the J call TRBJ1-3, with TRBD1 matching 9 bases. Material: peripheral blood. The chain's CDR3 is CASRQGAKGNTIYF. The CDR3 DNA reads as TGTGCCAGCAGACAGGGGGCGAAAGGAAACACCATATATTTT.